The source of this T cell receptor beta chain is a study of shared clonotypes between healthy human individuals. Regarding the study as a whole: A limitation of the genetic and exposure-history diversity represented arose from few donors.

On sorted subsets, replicate PCRs used about 180 ng DNA, or around 30,000 T cell genomes. Profiling relied on immunoSEQ multiplex PCR, and the TCRdb table lists in-frame clones only, not all of them. The repertoire includes millions of clones, over 85% of them detected once, and 0.35% to 0.45% sits in the top ten. V was clipped by 5 bases and J by 6 bases; unmatched bases: 10. This CDR3 is built from 14 residues. Germline CDR1 and CDR2: PRHDT and FYEKMQ (reference sequence). A remark on this clone: Its antigen remains unknown.

The sample comprised naive CD4+ T cells from PBMCs. Subset meaning: CD45RA+ positively selected. The chain combines TRBV13 with TRBJ2-7, with 7 bases aligning to TRBD2. The clonotype comes from a man aged 18 to 29 in good health. Some clones in this sample may be carry-over from other donors' samples. The CDR3 sequence is CASSPRWGEGEQYF. In nucleotides, the CDR3 is TGTGCCAGCAGCCCCCGTTGGGGGGAGGGCGAGCAGTACTTC.